This T cell receptor (beta chain) was profiled in a study of OX40 agonist ivuxolimab in advanced cancers. Study in general: Cancers in dose escalation were hepatocellular, melanoma, renal cell and head and neck. Checkpoint inhibitors had been given previously to over 30% of patients. Three partial responders included one hepatocellular carcinoma patient and two cutaneous melanoma patients.

Broader study findings: Individuals who were partial responders at 0.1-3.0 mg/kg had clonal expansion that ranked among the lowest.

Assay used: immunoSEQ multiplex PCR; TCRdb lists only in-frame clones, some missing. The data show fewer than 95,000 clones, under 90% seen once. This clone turned up a few times. The antigen remains unidentified. The input for sequencing was CD4+ or CD8+ T cells sorted from blood, taken in a trial of the OX40 agonist ivuxolimab. This clonotype was sampled from an adult with an advanced solid tumor such as melanoma, head and neck, liver or kidney cancer.

CDR3 amino acids: CASSQLKKGGDNYGYTF. For the CDR3, the DNA is TGCGCCAGCAGCCAACTCAAAAAAGGGGGGGATAACTATGGCTACACCTTC. V and J are TRBV4-1 and TRBJ1-2; weak D call: TRBD1 (6 bases). This CDR3 contains 17 residues. Germline lookup yields CDR1 MGHRA and CDR2 YSYEKL. The V gene lost 2 bases and the J gene lost 1 base, with 17 bases spanning the gap.